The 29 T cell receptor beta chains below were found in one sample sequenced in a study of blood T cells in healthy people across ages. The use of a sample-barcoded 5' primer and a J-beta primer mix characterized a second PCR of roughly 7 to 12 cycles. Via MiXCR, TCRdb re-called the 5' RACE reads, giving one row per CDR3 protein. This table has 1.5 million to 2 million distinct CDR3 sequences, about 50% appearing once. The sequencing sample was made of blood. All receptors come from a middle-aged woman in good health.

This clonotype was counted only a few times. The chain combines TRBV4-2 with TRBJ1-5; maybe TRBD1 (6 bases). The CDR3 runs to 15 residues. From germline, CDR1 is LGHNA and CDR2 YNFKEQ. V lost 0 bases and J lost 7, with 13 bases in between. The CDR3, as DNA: TGTGCCAGCAGCCAAGAATCCGGGGGGGCCCAGCCCCAGCATTTT. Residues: CASSQESGGAQPQHF.

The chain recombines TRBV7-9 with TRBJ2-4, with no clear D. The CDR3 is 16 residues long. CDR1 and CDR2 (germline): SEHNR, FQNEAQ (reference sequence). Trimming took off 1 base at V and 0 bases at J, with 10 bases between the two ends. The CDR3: CASSLDFSLAKNIQYF. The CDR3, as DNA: TGTGCCAGCAGCTTAGATTTCAGCCTAGCCAAAAACATTCAGTACTTC.

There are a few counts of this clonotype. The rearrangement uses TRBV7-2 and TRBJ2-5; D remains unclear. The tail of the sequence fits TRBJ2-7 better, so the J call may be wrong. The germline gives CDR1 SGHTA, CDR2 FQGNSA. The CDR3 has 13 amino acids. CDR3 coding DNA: TGTGCCAGCAGCTTAGAGGCAAATGCCGAGCAGTACTTC. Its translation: CASSLEANAEQYF.

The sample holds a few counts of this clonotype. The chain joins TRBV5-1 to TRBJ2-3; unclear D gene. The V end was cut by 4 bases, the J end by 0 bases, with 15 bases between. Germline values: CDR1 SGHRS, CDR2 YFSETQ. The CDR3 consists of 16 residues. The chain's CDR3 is CASSELTAASTDTQYF. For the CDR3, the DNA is TGCGCCAGCAGCGAGTTGACCGCGGCTAGCACAGATACGCAGTATTTT.

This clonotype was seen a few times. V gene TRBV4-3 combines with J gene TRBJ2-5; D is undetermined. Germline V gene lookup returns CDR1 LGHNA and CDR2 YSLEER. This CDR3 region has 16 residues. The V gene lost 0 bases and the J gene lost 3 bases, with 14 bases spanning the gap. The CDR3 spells CASSQDRSSTKETQYF. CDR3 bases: TGCGCCAGCAGCCAAGATCGTTCTAGTACAAAAGAGACCCAGTACTTC.

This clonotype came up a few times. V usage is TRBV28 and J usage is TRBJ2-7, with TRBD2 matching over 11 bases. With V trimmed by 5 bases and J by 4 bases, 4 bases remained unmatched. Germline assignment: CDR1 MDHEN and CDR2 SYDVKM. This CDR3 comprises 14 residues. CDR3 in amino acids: CASSMGLAEYEQYF. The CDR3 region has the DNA TGTGCCAGCAGTATGGGACTAGCGGAATACGAGCAGTACTTC.

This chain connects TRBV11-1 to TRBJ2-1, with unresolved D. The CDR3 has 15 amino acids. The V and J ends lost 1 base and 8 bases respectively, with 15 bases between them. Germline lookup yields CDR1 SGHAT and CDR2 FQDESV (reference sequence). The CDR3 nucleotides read TGTGCCAGCAGCTTAGGGCTTCGTAGCCGGTATGAGCAGTTCTTC. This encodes CASSLGLRSRYEQFF.

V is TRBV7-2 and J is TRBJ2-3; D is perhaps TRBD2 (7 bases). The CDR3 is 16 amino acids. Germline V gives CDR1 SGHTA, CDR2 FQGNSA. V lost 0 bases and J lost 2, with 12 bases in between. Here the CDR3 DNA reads TGTGCCAGCAGCTTAGCGGGGGGGCGGGTCACAGATACGCAGTATTTT. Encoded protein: CASSLAGGRVTDTQYF. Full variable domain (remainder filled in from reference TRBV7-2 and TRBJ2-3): GAGVSQSPSNKVTEKGKDVELRCDPISGHTALYWYRQSLGQGLEFLIYFQGNSAPDKSGLPSDRFSAERTGGSVSTLTIQRTQQEDSAVYLCASSLAGGRVTDTQYFGPGTRLTVL.

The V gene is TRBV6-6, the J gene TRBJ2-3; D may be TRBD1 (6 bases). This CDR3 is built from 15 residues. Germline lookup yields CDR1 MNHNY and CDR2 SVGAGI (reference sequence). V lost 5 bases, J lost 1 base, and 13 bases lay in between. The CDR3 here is CASSQRQDRTDTQYF. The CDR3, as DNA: TGTGCCAGCAGTCAACGACAGGACCGCACAGATACGCAGTATTTT.

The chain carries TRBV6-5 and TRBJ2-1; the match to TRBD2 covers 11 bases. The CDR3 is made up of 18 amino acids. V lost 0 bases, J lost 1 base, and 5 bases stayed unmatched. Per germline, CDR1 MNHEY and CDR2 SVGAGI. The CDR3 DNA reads TGTGCCAGCAGTTACTCGGGGATAGCGGGAGGGTCCTACAATGAGCAGTTCTTC. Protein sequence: CASSYSGIAGGSYNEQFF.

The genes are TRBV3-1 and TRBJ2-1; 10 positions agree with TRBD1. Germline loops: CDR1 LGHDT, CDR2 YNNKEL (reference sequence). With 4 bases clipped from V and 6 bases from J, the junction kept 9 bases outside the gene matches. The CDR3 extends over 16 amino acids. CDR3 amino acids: CASSRGTGARSNEQFF. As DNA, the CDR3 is TGTGCCAGCAGCCGGGGGACAGGGGCGCGGTCCAATGAGCAGTTCTTC.

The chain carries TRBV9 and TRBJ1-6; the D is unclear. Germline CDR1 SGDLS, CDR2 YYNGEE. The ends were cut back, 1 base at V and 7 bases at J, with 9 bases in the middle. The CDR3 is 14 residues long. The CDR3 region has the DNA TGTGCCAGCAGCGTATCCGCGGGGAATTCACCCCTCCACTTT. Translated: CASSVSAGNSPLHF. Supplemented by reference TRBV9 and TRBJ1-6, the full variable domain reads DSGVTQTPKHLITATGQRVTLRCSPRSGDLSVYWYQQSLDQGLQFLIQYYNGEERAKGNILERFSAQQFPDLHSELNLSSLELGDSALYFCASSVSAGNSPLHFGNGTRLTVT.

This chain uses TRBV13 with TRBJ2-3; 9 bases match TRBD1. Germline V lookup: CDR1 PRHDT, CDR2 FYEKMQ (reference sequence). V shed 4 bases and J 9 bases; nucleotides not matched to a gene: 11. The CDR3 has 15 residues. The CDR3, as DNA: TGTGCCAGCAGCTCCCCCTGGACAGGGGTCGCGACGCAGTATTTT. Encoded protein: CASSSPWTGVATQYF.

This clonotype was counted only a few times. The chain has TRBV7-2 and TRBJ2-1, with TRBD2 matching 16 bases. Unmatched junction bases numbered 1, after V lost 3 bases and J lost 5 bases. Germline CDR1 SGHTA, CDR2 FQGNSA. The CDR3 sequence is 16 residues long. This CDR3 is CASSFGTSGGDNEQFF. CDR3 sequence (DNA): TGTGCCAGCAGCTTCGGGACTAGCGGGGGGGACAATGAGCAGTTCTTC.

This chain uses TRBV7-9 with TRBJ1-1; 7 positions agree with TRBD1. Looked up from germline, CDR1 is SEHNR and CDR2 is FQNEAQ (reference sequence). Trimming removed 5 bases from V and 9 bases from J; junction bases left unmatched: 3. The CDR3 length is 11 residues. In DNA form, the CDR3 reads TGTGCCAGCAGCCCGGGACAGAAAGCTTTCTTT. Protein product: CASSPGQKAFF.

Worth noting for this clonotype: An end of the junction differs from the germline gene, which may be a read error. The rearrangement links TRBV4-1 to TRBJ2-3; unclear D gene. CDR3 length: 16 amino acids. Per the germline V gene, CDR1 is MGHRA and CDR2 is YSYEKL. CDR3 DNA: TGTGCCAGCAGCCAAGTAGAAAGGCAGGCACAAGATACGCAGTATTTT. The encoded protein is CASSQVERQAQDTQYF.

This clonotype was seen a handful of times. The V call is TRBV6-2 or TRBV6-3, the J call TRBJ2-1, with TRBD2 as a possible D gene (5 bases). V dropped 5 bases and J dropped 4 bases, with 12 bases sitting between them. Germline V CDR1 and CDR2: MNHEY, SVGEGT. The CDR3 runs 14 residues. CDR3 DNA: TGTGCCAGCAGTCTTATCAGCGGTTACAATGAGCAGTTCTTC. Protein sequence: CASSLISGYNEQFF.

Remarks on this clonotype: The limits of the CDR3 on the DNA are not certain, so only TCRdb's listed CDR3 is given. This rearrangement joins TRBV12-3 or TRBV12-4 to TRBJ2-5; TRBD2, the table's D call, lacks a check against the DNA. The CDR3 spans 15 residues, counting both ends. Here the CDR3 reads CASILGGLTYNEQYF.

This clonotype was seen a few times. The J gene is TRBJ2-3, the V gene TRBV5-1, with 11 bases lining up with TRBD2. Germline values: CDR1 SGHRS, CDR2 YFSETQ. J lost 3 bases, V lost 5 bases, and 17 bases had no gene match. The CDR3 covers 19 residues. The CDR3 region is CASSFGVLLAGETTDTQYF. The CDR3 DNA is TGCGCCAGCAGTTTTGGGGTCCTACTAGCGGGGGAGACAACAGATACGCAGTATTTT.

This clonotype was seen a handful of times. CDR3 region: CASTLYSGYNEQFF. CDR3 in DNA: TGTGCCAGCACCCTATACTCGGGGTACAATGAGCAGTTCTTC. The chain joins TRBV7-9 to TRBJ2-1; D is perhaps TRBD2 (5 bases). The V and J ends lost 7 bases and 4 bases respectively, with 14 bases between them. The CDR3 covers 14 residues. The germline gives CDR1 SEHNR, CDR2 FQNEAQ (reference sequence).

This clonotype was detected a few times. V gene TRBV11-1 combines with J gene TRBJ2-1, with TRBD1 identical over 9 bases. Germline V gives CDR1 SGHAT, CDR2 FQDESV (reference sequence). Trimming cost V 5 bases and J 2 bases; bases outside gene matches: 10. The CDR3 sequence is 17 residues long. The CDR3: CASSISRDREPYNEQFF. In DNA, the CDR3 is TGTGCCAGCAGCATCAGCCGGGACAGGGAGCCCTACAATGAGCAGTTCTTC.

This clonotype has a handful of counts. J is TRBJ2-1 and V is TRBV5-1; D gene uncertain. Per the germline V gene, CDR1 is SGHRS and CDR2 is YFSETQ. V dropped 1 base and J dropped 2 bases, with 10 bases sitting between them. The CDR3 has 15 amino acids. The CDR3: CASSLTLLTYNEQFF. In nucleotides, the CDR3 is TGCGCCAGCAGCTTGACACTCCTTACCTACAATGAGCAGTTCTTC.

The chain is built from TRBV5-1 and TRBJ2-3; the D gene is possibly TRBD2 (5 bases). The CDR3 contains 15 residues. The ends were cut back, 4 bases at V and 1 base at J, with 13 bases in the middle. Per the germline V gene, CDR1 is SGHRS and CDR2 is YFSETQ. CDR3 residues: CASSRDGMGTDTQYF. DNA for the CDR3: TGCGCCAGCAGCCGCGACGGGATGGGCACAGATACGCAGTATTTT. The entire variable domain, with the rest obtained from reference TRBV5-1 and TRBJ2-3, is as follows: KAGVTQTPRYLIKTRGQQVTLSCSPISGHRSVSWYQQTPGQGLQFLFEYFSETQRNKGNFPGRFSGRQFSNSRSEMNVSTLELGDSALYLCASSRDGMGTDTQYFGPGTRLTVL.

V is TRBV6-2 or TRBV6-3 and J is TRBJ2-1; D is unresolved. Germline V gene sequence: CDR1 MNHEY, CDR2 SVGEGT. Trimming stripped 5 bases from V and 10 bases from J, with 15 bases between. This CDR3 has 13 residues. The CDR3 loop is CASSDPKRGEQFF. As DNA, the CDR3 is TGTGCCAGCAGTGACCCCAAGCGAGGAGAGCAGTTCTTC.

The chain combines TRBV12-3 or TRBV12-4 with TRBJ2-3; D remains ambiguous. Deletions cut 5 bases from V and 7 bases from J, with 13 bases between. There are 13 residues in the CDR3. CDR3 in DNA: TGTGCCAGCAGTCCCGGTCCAACCAATACGCAGTATTTT. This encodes CASSPGPTNTQYF.

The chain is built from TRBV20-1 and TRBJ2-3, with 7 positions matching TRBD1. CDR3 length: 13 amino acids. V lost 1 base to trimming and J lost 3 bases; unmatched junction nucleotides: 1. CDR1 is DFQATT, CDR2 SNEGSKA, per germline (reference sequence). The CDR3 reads CSARGDRTDTQYF. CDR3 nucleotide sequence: TGCAGTGCTAGAGGGGACAGAACAGATACGCAGTATTTT.

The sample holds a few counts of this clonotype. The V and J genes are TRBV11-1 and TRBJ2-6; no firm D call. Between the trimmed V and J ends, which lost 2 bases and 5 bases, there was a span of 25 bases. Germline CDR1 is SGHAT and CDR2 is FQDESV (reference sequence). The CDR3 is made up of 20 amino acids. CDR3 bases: TGTGCCAGCAGCTTATTGACCGCGGTTGGCAGGCAGGATTGGGCCAACGTCCTGACTTTC. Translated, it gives CASSLLTAVGRQDWANVLTF.

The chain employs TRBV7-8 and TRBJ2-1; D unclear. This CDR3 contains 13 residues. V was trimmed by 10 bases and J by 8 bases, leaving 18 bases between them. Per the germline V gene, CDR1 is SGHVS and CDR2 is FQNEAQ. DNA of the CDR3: TGTGCCACCGCCTACCTCTCAGCACATGAGCAGTTCTTC. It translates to CATAYLSAHEQFF.

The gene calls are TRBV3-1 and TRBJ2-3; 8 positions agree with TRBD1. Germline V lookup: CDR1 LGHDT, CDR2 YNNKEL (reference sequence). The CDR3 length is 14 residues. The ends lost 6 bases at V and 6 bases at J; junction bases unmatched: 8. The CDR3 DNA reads TGTGCCAGCAGTGACAGGGGTTTGGGTGATACGCAGTATTTT. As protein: CASSDRGLGDTQYF.